One and the same sample provided the 12 T cell receptor beta chains below, sequenced in a study of blood T cell repertoires in COVID-19. Here immunoSEQ multiplex PCR was the method, and the copy in TCRdb shows in-frame clones only, minus some. The sample has 150,000 to 200,000 clones; around three quarters are singletons. Sample: peripheral blood. These receptor sequences come from a man in his 70s with active or convalescent COVID-19.

J is TRBJ2-1 and V is TRBV4-1; 13 bases match TRBD2. V was clipped by 1 base and J by 4 bases; unmatched bases: 7. CDR1 is MGHRA, CDR2 YSYEKL, per germline. CDR3 length equals 18 residues. The CDR3 nucleotides are TGCGCCAGCAGCCAAGGAGTACTAGCGGGAGGGTGGTACAATGAGCAGTTCTTC. It encodes CASSQGVLAGGWYNEQFF.

CDR3 bases: TGTGCCAGCAGTGAAGGCCTAGAATTCTACGAGCAGTACTTC. As protein: CASSEGLEFYEQYF. The gene calls are TRBV2 and TRBJ2-7; D remains unclear. Trimming left V 1 base short and J 3 bases short, with 10 bases between. The length of the CDR3 is 14 residues. Germline loops: CDR1 SNHLY, CDR2 FYNNEI.

The V call is TRBV23-1, the J call TRBJ2-7, with 10 nucleotides matching TRBD1. TRBV23-1 is identified as an open reading frame with a role that is uncertain. With V trimmed by 4 bases and J by 0 bases, 3 bases remained unmatched. This CDR3 is built from 15 residues. The CDR3 DNA reads TGCGCCAGCAGTCGGTGGACAGGGGGCTCCTACGAGCAGTACTTC. Translation: CASSRWTGGSYEQYF.

V usage is TRBV19 and J usage is TRBJ2-2; 8 bases agree with TRBD1. Germline V lookup: CDR1 LNHDA, CDR2 SQIVND (reference sequence). This CDR3 is built from 13 residues. V lost 6 bases to trimming and J lost 6 bases; unmatched junction nucleotides: 3. The CDR3 region has the DNA TGTGCCAGTAGACAGGGGGGCCCCGGGGAGCTGTTTTTT. Its translation is CASRQGGPGELFF.

V usage is TRBV14 and J usage is TRBJ1-3, with D unresolved. Trimming took off 0 bases at V and 5 bases at J, with 11 bases between the two ends. The CDR3 totals 15 residues. Germline lookup yields CDR1 SGHDN and CDR2 FVKESK. CDR3: CASSQDLARRNTIYF. Here the CDR3 DNA reads TGTGCCAGCAGCCAAGATCTGGCGCGGCGAAACACCATATATTTT.

The chain carries TRBV30 and TRBJ1-1, with D perhaps TRBD1 (6 bases). The CDR3 loop spans 13 amino acids. V lost 2 bases to trimming and J lost 4 bases, with 11 bases between them. Germline V gene data show CDR1 as GTSNPN and CDR2 as SVGIG (reference sequence). CDR3 DNA sequence: TGTGCCTGGAGTAAGAAACAGGGCACTGAAGCTTTCTTT. Its translation: CAWSKKQGTEAFF. The variable domain in full, completed from reference TRBV30 and TRBJ1-1, reads SQTIHQWPATLVQPVGSPLSLECTVEGTSNPNLYWYRQAAGRGLQLLFYSVGIGQISSEVPQNLSASRPQDRQFILSSKKLLLSDSGFYLCAWSKKQGTEAFFGQGTRLTVV.

The rearrangement uses TRBV5-1 and TRBJ2-1, with 9 bases lining up with TRBD2. CDR1 SGHRS and CDR2 YFSETQ come from the germline V gene. This CDR3 is built from 17 residues. V gave up 4 bases and J gave up 8 bases; unmatched junction bases: 16. The CDR3 loop reads CASSRALGGGAGDEQFF. The CDR3 DNA reads as TGCGCCAGCAGCCGGGCCTTAGGCGGGGGGGCCGGCGATGAGCAGTTCTTC.

The chain couples TRBV6-5 to TRBJ1-2; D perhaps matches TRBD1 (6 bases). V was cut by 5 bases and J by 6 bases, with 19 bases left in between. The CDR3 totals 15 residues. Per the germline V gene, CDR1 is MNHEY and CDR2 is SVGAGI. The CDR3 protein is CASSISTGTRDGYTF. The CDR3 DNA is TGTGCCAGCAGTATTAGTACAGGGACTAGGGATGGCTACACCTTC.

The rearrangement joins TRBV12-5 to TRBJ1-3; D gene uncertain. CDR1 and CDR2 (germline): LGHNT, FRNRAP. The ends were cut back, 5 bases at V and 4 bases at J, with 6 bases in the middle. This CDR3 is 12 amino acids long. The CDR3 DNA reads TGTGCTAGTGGTCAACAGGGAAACACCATATATTTT. This encodes CASGQQGNTIYF.

This chain uses TRBV19 with TRBJ2-5; 10 nucleotides line up with TRBD1. The CDR3 is made up of 13 amino acids. V gave up 6 bases and J gave up 4 bases; unmatched junction bases: 2. Per the germline V gene, CDR1 is LNHDA and CDR2 is SQIVND (reference sequence). The DNA for the CDR3 is TGTGCCAGTAGCAGGGACAGGGGAGAGACCCAGTACTTC. Translation gives CASSRDRGETQYF.

The gene calls are TRBV6-5 and TRBJ1-2, with D perhaps matching TRBD1 (5 bases). V lost 6 bases and J lost 1, with 12 bases in between. The CDR3 is 14 residues long. Germline lookup yields CDR1 MNHEY and CDR2 SVGAGI. For the CDR3, the DNA is TGTGCCAGCAGGGTTGGGGCGCGTAACTATGGCTACACCTTC. This sequence encodes CASRVGARNYGYTF.

The chain links TRBV14 to TRBJ1-2, with D unresolved. V dropped 4 bases and J dropped 9 bases, with 18 bases sitting between them. The CDR3 spans 14 residues. CDR1 SGHDN and CDR2 FVKESK come from the germline V gene. The CDR3 here is CASSLLSGGESYTF. CDR3 nucleotides: TGTGCCAGCAGCCTACTAAGTGGCGGGGAGAGCTACACCTTC.